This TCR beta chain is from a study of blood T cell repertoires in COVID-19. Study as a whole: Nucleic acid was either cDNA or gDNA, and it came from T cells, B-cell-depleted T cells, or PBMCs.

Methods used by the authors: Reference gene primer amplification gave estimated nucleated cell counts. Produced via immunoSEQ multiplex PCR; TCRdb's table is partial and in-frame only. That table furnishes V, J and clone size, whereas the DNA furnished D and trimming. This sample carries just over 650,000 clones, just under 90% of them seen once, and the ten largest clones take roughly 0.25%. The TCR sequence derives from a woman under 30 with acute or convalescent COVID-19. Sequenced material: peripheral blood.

The CDR3 bases are TGTGCCAGCAGTTTAGGGCCCGGCTTCGAGACCCAGTACTTC. Amino acid sequence: CASSLGPGFETQYF. This sequence joins TRBV27 and TRBJ2-5, with unresolved D. This CDR3 region has 14 residues. Between the trimmed V and J ends, which lost 2 bases and 5 bases, there was a span of 12 bases. Germline V gene data show CDR1 as MNHEY and CDR2 as SMNVEV (reference sequence).